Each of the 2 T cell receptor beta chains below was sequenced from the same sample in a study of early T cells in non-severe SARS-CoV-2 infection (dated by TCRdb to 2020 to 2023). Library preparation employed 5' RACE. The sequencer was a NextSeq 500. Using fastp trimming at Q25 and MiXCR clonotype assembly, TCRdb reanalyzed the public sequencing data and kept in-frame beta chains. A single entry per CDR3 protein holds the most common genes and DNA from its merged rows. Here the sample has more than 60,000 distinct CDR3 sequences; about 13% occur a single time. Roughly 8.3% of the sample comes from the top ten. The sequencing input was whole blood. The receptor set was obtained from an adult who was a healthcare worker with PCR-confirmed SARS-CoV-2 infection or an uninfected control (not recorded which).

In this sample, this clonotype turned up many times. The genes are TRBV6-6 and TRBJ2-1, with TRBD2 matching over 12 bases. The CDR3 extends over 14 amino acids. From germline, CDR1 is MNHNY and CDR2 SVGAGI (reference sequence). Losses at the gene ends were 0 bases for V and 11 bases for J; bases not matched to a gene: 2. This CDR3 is CASSYSTSGGKQFF. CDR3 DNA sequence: TGTGCCAGCAGTTACTCAACTAGCGGGGGGAAGCAGTTCTTC.

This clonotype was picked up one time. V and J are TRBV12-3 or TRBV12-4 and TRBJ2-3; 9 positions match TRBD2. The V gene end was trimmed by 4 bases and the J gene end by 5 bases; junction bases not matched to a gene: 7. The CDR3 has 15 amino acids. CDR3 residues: CASSYSGSRLDTQYF. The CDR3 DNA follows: TGTGCCAGCAGTTATAGCGGGAGCCGTCTAGATACGCAGTATTTT.